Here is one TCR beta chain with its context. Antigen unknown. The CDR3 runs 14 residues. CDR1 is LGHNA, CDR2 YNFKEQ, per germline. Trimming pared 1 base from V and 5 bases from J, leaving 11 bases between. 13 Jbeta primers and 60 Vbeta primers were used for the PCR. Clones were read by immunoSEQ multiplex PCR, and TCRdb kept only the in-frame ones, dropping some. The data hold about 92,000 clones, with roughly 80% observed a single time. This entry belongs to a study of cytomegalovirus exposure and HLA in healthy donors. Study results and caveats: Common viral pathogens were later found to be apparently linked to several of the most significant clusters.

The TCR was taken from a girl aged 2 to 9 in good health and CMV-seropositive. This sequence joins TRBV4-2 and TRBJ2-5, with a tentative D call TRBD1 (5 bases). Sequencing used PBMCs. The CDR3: CASSQARDRETQYF. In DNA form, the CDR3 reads TGTGCCAGCAGCCAAGCCAGGGATAGGGAGACCCAGTACTTC.